This T cell receptor beta chain was sequenced during a study of T cells in localized non-small cell lung cancer. Study findings and constraints: Uninvolved adjacent lung had higher T cell clonality than tumor and all other tissues. Out of the top 100 tumor clones, a median roughly 52 were seen in adjacent lung.

Assay used: immunoSEQ multiplex PCR; TCRdb lists only in-frame clones, some missing. The table has about 26,000 clones, about 85% seen once. About this clone: Its antigen is still unknown.

V was trimmed by 10 bases and J by 2 bases, leaving 8 bases between them. This CDR3 is built from 12 residues. Germline CDR1 reads LNHDA; CDR2 reads SQIVND (reference sequence). The origin of this receptor is a man aged 40 to 75 with stage III squamous cell lung carcinoma. The rearrangement joins TRBV19 to TRBJ1-4; no clear D. The sequencing used peripheral blood, collected before any cancer treatment. The CDR3 coding sequence is TGTGCCACAAGCCTTACTAATGAAAAACTGTTTTTT. It yields the protein CATSLTNEKLFF. Together with reference TRBV19 and TRBJ1-4, the CDR3 gives the full variable domain: DGGITQSPKYLFRKEGQNVTLSCEQNLNHDAMYWYRQDPGQGLRLIYYSQIVNDFQKGDIAEGYSVSREKKESFPLTVTSAQKNPTAFYLCATSLTNEKLFFGSGTQLSVL.